These 3 T cell receptor beta chains were all obtained from the same sample, sequenced in a study of shared clonotypes between healthy human individuals. Sequencing was performed with immunoSEQ multiplex PCR; in TCRdb, only in-frame clones are kept and a portion is missing. The repertoire holds over a million clones, with approximately 80% as singletons. Sequencing input: memory CD4+ T cells from PBMCs. Documented subset: CD45RA-negative fraction. The receptors come from a man aged 18-30 years in good health. Some clones in this sample may be carry-over from other donors' samples.

The chain uses TRBV28 and TRBJ2-4, with 7 bases matching TRBD2. Looked up from germline, CDR1 is MDHEN and CDR2 is SYDVKM. J was trimmed by 7 bases and V by 9 bases; bases with no gene match: 12. CDR3 length: 14 amino acids. The CDR3, as DNA: TGTGCCAGTAGGGGCCTGGGGGGGATGAACATTCAGTACTTC. Its translation: CASRGLGGMNIQYF.

The chain combines TRBV7-2 with TRBJ2-3, with D perhaps assigned TRBD1 or TRBD2 (6 bases each). Germline V CDR1 and CDR2: SGHTA, FQGNSA. The CDR3 loop spans 17 amino acids. Trimming removed 5 bases from V and 0 bases from J, with 18 bases in between. The CDR3 bases are TGTGCCAGCAGCATGGGGATAAGGGGGGCGAGCACAGATACGCAGTATTTT. Residues: CASSMGIRGASTDTQYF.

The J gene is TRBJ1-2, the V gene TRBV10-3; D is unclear. The V and J ends lost 3 bases and 8 bases respectively, with 7 bases between them. CDR3 length: 11 amino acids. CDR1 is ENHRY, CDR2 SYGVKD, per germline. The CDR3 region is CAISEGRGYTF. The DNA for the CDR3 is TGTGCCATCAGTGAAGGGAGGGGCTACACCTTC.